Listed below are T cell receptor beta chains from one sample, sequenced in a study of Graves' ophthalmopathy and Graves' hyperthyroidism. TCRdb re-called the multiplex PCR reads with MiXCR, one entry per CDR3 protein. Of about 700,000 distinct CDR3 sequences detected, 35% to 50% appear once; the ten largest clones hold roughly 45%. Sequenced sample: peripheral blood. Every receptor here comes from an adult man with Graves' ophthalmopathy. Each CDR3 is given with its conserved first and last residue. D genes are given only for firm matches. A row's size may be missing; if present it is once, few, many or a size class.

.	TRBJ1-4	TRBV29-1	TRBD1	TGCAGCGTTGCTCAGGGGGGTGAAAAACTGTTTTTT	CSVAQGGEKLFF
many	TRBJ1-3	TRBV29-1	.	TGCAGCGTGACGCAGGCGCTTGGAAACACCATATATTTT	CSVTQALGNTIYF
.	TRBJ1-4	TRBV6-6	.	TGTGCCAGCAGTTATCAGGGGCGTGAAAAACTGTTTTTT	CASSYQGREKLFF
.	TRBJ1-2	TRBV6-5	.	TGTGCCAGCATCCTCGGCTATGGCTACACCTTC	CASILGYGYTF
.	TRBJ1-1	TRBV10-2	TRBD1	TGCGCCAGCAGTTTATGGGGGACAGCGAACACTGAAGCTTTCTTT	CASSLWGTANTEAFF
.	TRBJ1-4	TRBV20-1	.	TGCAGTGCTACCGGGTTGTTTGAAAAACTGTTTTTT	CSATGLFEKLFF
few	TRBJ2-6	TRBV12-3/TRBV12-4	.	TGTGCCAGCAGTCAATACAGAAACTCTGGGGCCAACGTCCTGACTTTC	CASSQYRNSGANVLTF
.	TRBJ2-7	TRBV7-2	.	TGTGCCAGCAACCAATTCGCGAGGGGCGAGCAGTACTTC	CASNQFARGEQYF
.	TRBJ1-5	TRBV5-4	.	TGTGCCAGCAGCTTGGGGCAGGGATGGGATCAGCCCCAGCATTTT	CASSLGQGWDQPQHF
.	TRBJ2-2	TRBV19	TRBD1	TGTGCCAGTAGTGTACAGGGGGCTTCTGGGGAGCTGTTTTTT	CASSVQGASGELFF
.	TRBJ2-5	TRBV7-9	.	TGTGCCAGCAGCTTAGGTGCGGGGCCTTCTGAGACCCAGTACTTC	CASSLGAGPSETQYF
.	TRBJ1-1	TRBV2	.	TGTGCCAGCCGGGTGGGGGCCTTCACTGAAGCTTTCTTT	CASRVGAFTEAFF
many	TRBJ2-6	TRBV19	TRBD1	TGTGCCAGTAGTAGGACAGGGCCCTCTGGGGCCAACGTCCTGACTTTC	CASSRTGPSGANVLTF
many	TRBJ2-2	TRBV25-1	.	TGTGCCAGCAGTGAAGAATATGGGGGCATAAACACCGGGGAGCTGTTTTTT	CASSEEYGGINTGELFF
.	TRBJ1-4	TRBV2	.	TGTGCCAGCAGACGGGGGGGGGTTGCAACTAATGAAAAACTGTTTTTT	CASRRGGVATNEKLFF
few	TRBJ2-6	TRBV9	.	TGTGCCAGCAGCCAAGTTGACAGCTCTGGGGCCAACGTCCTGACTTTC	CASSQVDSSGANVLTF
.	TRBJ2-6	TRBV29-1	TRBD1	TGCAGCGTTTCACGGACAGGGGTCAACGTCCTGACTTTC	CSVSRTGVNVLTF
many	TRBJ2-5	TRBV10-3	TRBD1	TGTGCCATCAGTGAGGGACAGGGAAAAGAGACCCAGTACTTC	CAISEGQGKETQYF
.	TRBJ1-1	TRBV2	TRBD1	TGTGCCAGCAACATGAGACGGACAGGGGGCGAAGCTTTCTTT	CASNMRRTGGEAFF
many	TRBJ2-6	TRBV7-2	.	TGTGCCAGCAGGCACGCTGGGGCCAACGTCCTGACTTTC	CASRHAGANVLTF
many	TRBJ2-5	TRBV20-1	TRBD2	TGCAGTGCCCAACCCGGGGTAGCGGGGGGAGAGACCCAGTACTTC	CSAQPGVAGGETQYF
many	TRBJ1-1	TRBV9	.	TGTGCCAGCAGCGTACAAGAAGGGGGGACTGAAGCTTTCTTT	CASSVQEGGTEAFF
.	TRBJ2-7	TRBV13	.	TGTGCCAGCAGCACCCCAGGGGCTCCACACTACGAGCAGTACTTC	CASSTPGAPHYEQYF
.	TRBJ2-7	TRBV24-1	TRBD2	TGTGCCACCAGTGACCCCGGGACTAGCGGGAAACTGGGGGAGCAGTACTTC	CATSDPGTSGKLGEQYF
.	TRBJ2-7	TRBV5-1	.	TGCGCCAGCAGCCCGGATCTTGGGACCTACTACGAGCAGTACTTC	CASSPDLGTYYEQYF
.	TRBJ2-7	TRBV7-2	.	TGTGCCAGCAGGGAAGGGGTTGGGGCCGCAAACTACGAGCAGTACTTC	CASREGVGAANYEQYF
many	TRBJ2-7	TRBV7-2	.	TGTGCCAGCAGCACTGGATCAGGGTTGGGCTCCTACGAGCAGTACTTC	CASSTGSGLGSYEQYF
.	TRBJ1-1	TRBV5-1	.	TGCGCCAGCAGATACGATAGGAGTGTCGCTGAAGCTTTCTTT	CASRYDRSVAEAFF
few	TRBJ1-1	TRBV6-4	TRBD1	TGTGCCAGCAGTTCCGCCGGGACAGGTTCTGAAGCTTTCTTT	CASSSAGTGSEAFF
few	TRBJ1-2	TRBV10-3	TRBD1	TGTGCCATCAGTTACACCGGGACAGGTCGCTATGGCTACACCTTC	CAISYTGTGRYGYTF
.	TRBJ2-7	TRBV29-1	TRBD1	TGCAGCGTTGGCGGACAGGGGGTGGCGAGTGAGCAGTTC	CSVGGQGVASEQF